The 24 T cell receptor beta chains presented below share a single source sample, sequenced in a study of T cells after yellow fever vaccination. TCRdb ran MiXCR on the 5' RACE reads and lists one entry per CDR3 protein. The sample lists more than 300,000 distinct CDR3 sequences, over 3.5% occurring once. The sequenced sample was PBMCs, obtained 15 days after the yellow fever booster vaccination. The receptors shown here come from a man aged 18 to 30 who received the YFV17D yellow fever vaccine.

The chain employs TRBV20-1 and TRBJ1-1, with a possible D match to TRBD1 (6 bases). This CDR3 has 13 amino acids. Between the trimmed V and J ends, which lost 7 bases and 4 bases, there was a span of 16 bases. CDR1 is DFQATT, CDR2 SNEGSKA, per germline (reference sequence). CDR3 coding DNA: TGCAGTGGTGAAGGGGGGGTAGGCACTGAAGCTTTCTTT. It yields the protein CSGEGGVGTEAFF.

This clonotype was recorded at least ten times. The chain carries TRBV6-6 and TRBJ1-5; D unclear. Germline loops: CDR1 MNHNY, CDR2 SVGAGI (reference sequence). The CDR3 is 12 amino acids. Trimming removed 8 bases at V and 1 base at J, with 6 bases between. The CDR3: CASGPSNQPQHF. As DNA, the CDR3 is TGTGCCAGCGGCCCGAGCAATCAGCCCCAGCATTTT.

The table lists this clonotype with a few counts. The rearrangement links TRBV4-3 to TRBJ1-5; D unresolved. CDR3 size: 15 residues. The V gene lost 3 bases and the J gene lost 6 bases, with 15 bases spanning the gap. The germline V gene encodes CDR1 LGHNA and CDR2 YSLEER. The DNA of the CDR3 is TGCGCCAGCAGCCACGTGCGGGGAAGTCGTCAGCCCCAGCATTTT. This codes for CASSHVRGSRQPQHF.

This chain uses TRBV5-1 with TRBJ2-2, with no clear D. The V end lost 0 bases, the J end lost 6 bases, and 9 bases lay between the germline ends. The germline CDR1 and CDR2 sequences are SGHRS and YFSETQ. The length of the CDR3 is 14 residues. CDR3 nucleotide sequence: TGCGCCAGCAGCTTGGCCGTTGGCTCCGGGGAGCTGTTTTTT. Protein product: CASSLAVGSGELFF. Looking up the rest from reference TRBV5-1 and TRBJ2-2 gives the full variable domain: KAGVTQTPRYLIKTRGQQVTLSCSPISGHRSVSWYQQTPGQGLQFLFEYFSETQRNKGNFPGRFSGRQFSNSRSEMNVSTLELGDSALYLCASSLAVGSGELFFGEGSRLTVL.

This clonotype was seen repeatedly, ten times or more. V is TRBV11-2 and J is TRBJ2-5; tentative D call: TRBD1 (6 bases). The ends were cut back, 4 bases at V and 6 bases at J, with 18 bases in the middle. CDR1 and CDR2 (germline): SGHAT, FQNNGV. CDR3 size: 15 residues. The CDR3 protein is CASSSPGGQPQTQYF. In DNA, the CDR3 is TGTGCCAGCAGCTCCCCCGGTGGACAGCCTCAGACCCAGTACTTC.

The gene calls are TRBV5-1 and TRBJ1-2, with D possibly TRBD1 on 6 matching bases. The CDR3 extends over 16 amino acids. Per the germline V gene, CDR1 is SGHRS and CDR2 is YFSETQ. V lost 4 bases and J 5 bases, leaving 21 bases between the germline ends. The CDR3 reads CASSRTSTGGRYGYTF. DNA for the CDR3: TGCGCCAGCAGCCGAACCTCGACAGGTGGGCGGTATGGCTACACCTTC.

This clonotype came up many times. V gene TRBV27 combines with J gene TRBJ1-5; D perhaps matches TRBD1 (5 bases). The germline V gene encodes CDR1 MNHEY and CDR2 SMNVEV (reference sequence). The CDR3 is 12 amino acids. The V end lost 9 bases, the J end lost 7 bases, and 13 bases lay between the germline ends. The CDR3 DNA reads TGTGCCAGTCAGGGAGTAGGGCAGCCCCAGCATTTT. Translation: CASQGVGQPQHF.

The CDR3 DNA reads as TGCCCGGGACTGTCTGAAGCTTTCTTT. It translates to CPGLSEAFF. This chain connects TRBV29-1 to TRBJ1-1; D is perhaps TRBD1 (5 bases). Germline V lookup: CDR1 SQVTM, CDR2 ANQGSEA. The CDR3 loop spans 9 amino acids.

The sample holds a few counts of this clonotype. The chain combines TRBV7-8 with TRBJ2-3, with D unresolved. V shed 3 bases and J shed 8 bases, with 9 bases lying between them. The CDR3 is 12 amino acids. The germline V gene has CDR1 SGHVS and CDR2 FQNEAQ. This chain's CDR3 is CASSFERLTQYF. CDR3 bases: TGTGCCAGCAGCTTCGAGAGACTTACGCAGTATTTT.

This clonotype was seen many times. The chain recombines TRBV27 with TRBJ2-5; D call uncertain. The CDR3 contains 16 residues. V was pared by 6 bases and J by 4 bases, with 21 bases between. Germline V gene data show CDR1 as MNHEY and CDR2 as SMNVEV (reference sequence). CDR3 loop: CASSRVSPLGVETQYF. In nucleotides, the CDR3 is TGTGCCAGCAGCCGGGTATCACCGCTAGGAGTAGAGACCCAGTACTTC.

This clonotype was seen at least ten times. The gene calls are TRBV7-9 and TRBJ2-1; the D gene could be TRBD1 or TRBD2 (5 bases each). The germline gives CDR1 SEHNR, CDR2 FQNEAQ (reference sequence). There are 15 residues in the CDR3. V lost 5 bases, J lost 0 bases, and 11 bases lay in between. CDR3 region: CASSPHGTSYNEQFF. The CDR3 DNA reads TGTGCCAGCAGCCCCCACGGGACCTCCTACAATGAGCAGTTCTTC.

This clonotype was counted at least ten times. The V gene is TRBV9, the J gene TRBJ2-1; D is uncertain. The V end lost 0 bases, the J end lost 0 bases, and 7 bases lay between the germline ends. CDR1 SGDLS and CDR2 YYNGEE come from the germline V gene. CDR3 length: 15 amino acids. The CDR3 loop is CASSVGRYSYNEQFF. CDR3 DNA: TGTGCCAGCAGCGTAGGAAGATACTCCTACAATGAGCAGTTCTTC.

This clonotype was detected only a few times. The chain combines TRBV25-1 with TRBJ2-3, with D uncertain. In germline, CDR1 is MGHDK, CDR2 SYGVNS. The CDR3 is 12 residues long. Deletions cut 7 bases from V and 5 bases from J, with 10 bases between. The CDR3 protein is CASTRLGDTQYF. CDR3 sequence (DNA): TGTGCCAGCACGAGGCTTGGAGATACGCAGTATTTT.

The sample holds many counts of this clonotype. The V call is TRBV20-1, the J call TRBJ2-5; a weak D match, TRBD1 (6 bases). The length of the CDR3 is 14 residues. The germline CDR1 and CDR2 sequences are DFQATT and SNEGSKA (reference sequence). Trimming took off 0 bases at V and 9 bases at J, with 17 bases between the two ends. CDR3 region: CSARDPGSGVAQYF. In DNA, the CDR3 is TGCAGTGCTAGAGATCCGGGCTCAGGGGTGGCCCAGTACTTC.

This rearrangement joins TRBV12-3 or TRBV12-4 to TRBJ1-5; D is unclear. The CDR3 has 14 amino acids. V was cut by 0 bases and J by 0 bases, with 3 bases left in between. CDR3 DNA sequence: TGTGCCAGCAGTTTAGCCTATAGCAATCAGCCCCAGCATTTT. This sequence encodes CASSLAYSNQPQHF.

This clonotype showed up many times. The chain couples TRBV10-3 to TRBJ2-5; 8 bases agree with TRBD2. J was trimmed by 5 bases and V by 10 bases; bases with no gene match: 15. Germline CDR1 is ENHRY and CDR2 is SYGVKD. The CDR3 is 15 amino acids. CDR3 DNA: TGTGCCACTACCTTTGGTGGTAGCGGGGAGGAGACCCAGTACTTC. It specifies CATTFGGSGEETQYF.

This clonotype was seen only a few times. The chain has TRBV7-2 and TRBJ1-5; TRBD1 is a possible D gene (5 bases). V lost 5 bases to trimming and J lost 6 bases, with 20 bases between them. The CDR3 extends over 16 amino acids. The germline gives CDR1 SGHTA, CDR2 FQGNSA. For the CDR3, the DNA is TGTGCCAGCAGCCCTAGCGGAACAGGACTGGGTCAGCCCCAGCATTTT. The encoded protein is CASSPSGTGLGQPQHF.

This clonotype has only a few counts. V and J are TRBV7-9 and TRBJ1-1, with D tentatively TRBD1 (6 bases). The CDR3 sequence is 15 residues long. The V gene lost 4 bases and the J gene lost 3 bases, with 15 bases spanning the gap. Germline V lookup: CDR1 SEHNR, CDR2 FQNEAQ (reference sequence). CDR3 loop: CASSSQGLGDTEAFF. Here the CDR3 DNA reads TGTGCCAGCAGCTCACAGGGCCTCGGAGACACTGAAGCTTTCTTT.

There are a few counts of this clonotype. One end of the junction does not line up with germline, which may come from a read error. The V and J genes are TRBV15 and TRBJ1-5; maybe TRBD1 (6 bases). The CDR3 is 15 residues long. CDR1 and CDR2 from the germline V gene are LNHNV and YYDKDF (reference sequence). CDR3 loop: CATSYKRQGNPPQHF. The CDR3 DNA sequence: TGTGCCACCAGCTATAAACGCCAGGGGAATCCGCCCCAGCATTTT.

This clonotype was seen many times. The gene calls are TRBV7-2 and TRBJ2-1; TRBD1 agrees at 9 bases. The CDR3 totals 13 residues. Germline V gene lookup returns CDR1 SGHTA and CDR2 FQGNSA. Unmatched junction bases numbered 10, after V lost 3 bases and J lost 16 bases. The CDR3 region has the DNA TGTGCCAGCAGCTTGAATGGCCGGGACAGGGAATTCTTC. Its protein product is CASSLNGRDREFF. The variable domain in full, completed from reference TRBV7-2 and TRBJ2-1, reads GAGVSQSPSNKVTEKGKDVELRCDPISGHTALYWYRQSLGQGLEFLIYFQGNSAPDKSGLPSDRFSAERTGGSVSTLTIQRTQQEDSAVYLCASSLNGRDREFFGPGTRLTVL.

The chain couples TRBV19 to TRBJ1-5; no clear D. CDR1 is LNHDA, CDR2 SQIVND, per germline (reference sequence). Trimming cost V 5 bases and J 0 bases, with 14 bases left between them. The CDR3 totals 16 residues. CDR3 loop: CASSRSVTYSNQPQHF. CDR3 in DNA: TGTGCCAGTAGTCGGTCGGTTACCTATAGCAATCAGCCCCAGCATTTT.

The chain employs TRBV5-4 and TRBJ1-1; TRBD1 aligns across 10 bases. The CDR3 sequence is 14 residues long. CDR1 and CDR2 (germline): SGHNT, YYREEE (reference sequence). Trimming at V came to 5 bases and at J to 4 bases, leaving 5 bases not matched to a gene. CDR3 coding DNA: TGTGCCAGCAGAGAGACAGGGGGCCCCACTGAAGCTTTCTTT. It is translated as CASRETGGPTEAFF.

The table lists this clonotype with many counts. This chain uses TRBV5-1 with TRBJ2-1, with 7 positions matching TRBD2. The CDR3 consists of 16 residues. The germline V gene encodes CDR1 SGHRS and CDR2 YFSETQ. With 0 bases clipped from V and 3 bases from J, the junction kept 6 bases outside the gene matches. CDR3 sequence (DNA): TGCGCCAGCAGCTTGGATTGGGGGGACTACTACAATGAGCAGTTCTTC. Translated: CASSLDWGDYYNEQFF.

There are many counts of this clonotype. The chain joins TRBV4-1 to TRBJ2-1; D not resolved. V dropped 4 bases and J dropped 5 bases, with 6 bases sitting between them. Germline V lookup: CDR1 MGHRA, CDR2 YSYEKL. This CDR3 is 12 amino acids long. In DNA form, the CDR3 reads TGCGCCAGCAGCCGAAGTAACAATGAGCAGTTCTTC. This codes for CASSRSNNEQFF.